These 8 T cell receptor beta chains share one sample of origin, sequenced in a study of blood T cells in healthy people across ages. Combining a sample-barcoded 5' primer with a J-beta primer mix, a second PCR ran for roughly 6 to 11 cycles. Using its own MiXCR run on the 5' RACE reads, TCRdb lists one record per CDR3 protein. The sample lists 650,000 to 800,000 distinct CDR3 sequences; around 52% were seen once. The specimen sequenced was blood. The receptors derive from a woman aged 80 or over in good health.

This sequence joins TRBV2 and TRBJ1-1; no definite D call. Germline-derived CDR1 and CDR2 are SNHLY and FYNNEI. The CDR3 has 15 residues. Trimming removed 3 bases at V and 6 bases at J, with 17 bases between. CDR3 protein: CASSEELNMYSEAFF. Written as DNA, the CDR3 is TGTGCCAGCAGTGAGGAGCTTAACATGTACTCTGAAGCTTTCTTT.

This clonotype was counted only a few times. The chain recombines TRBV29-1 with TRBJ2-7; TRBD2 might be the D (5 bases). V lost 1 base and J lost 7, with 23 bases in between. The CDR3 is made up of 16 amino acids. CDR1 is SQVTM and CDR2 is ANQGSEA in the germline V gene. CDR3 nucleotide sequence: TGCAGCGTTGAAGGGGTCTCAGACTACTTATACAATGAGCAGTACTTC. Translated, it gives CSVEGVSDYLYNEQYF.

The CDR3 spells CASSLEGLAETQYF. The DNA of the CDR3 is TGTGCCAGCAGTTTGGAGGGGTTGGCAGAGACCCAGTACTTC. This chain joins TRBV27 and TRBJ2-5; D possibly corresponds to TRBD2 (6 bases). Trimming took 3 bases from V and 4 from J, leaving 12 bases between them. CDR3 size: 14 residues. Germline V gene sequence: CDR1 MNHEY, CDR2 SMNVEV (reference sequence).

The J gene is TRBJ1-1, the V gene TRBV10-3, with D uncertain. The germline gives CDR1 ENHRY, CDR2 SYGVKD. The V and J ends lost 9 bases and 4 bases respectively, with 15 bases between them. The CDR3 extends over 13 amino acids. The CDR3 nucleotides read TGTGCCATTAAGACGGAGGGTGCCACTGAAGCTTTCTTT. Its protein product is CAIKTEGATEAFF.

This clonotype has only a few counts. The V gene is TRBV29-1, the J gene TRBJ2-5, with D possibly TRBD2 on 6 matching bases. The CDR3 has 12 residues. Germline assignment: CDR1 SQVTM and CDR2 ANQGSEA. The V end was cut by 7 bases, the J end by 11 bases, with 20 bases between. CDR3 amino acids: CSANTGGNEQYF. CDR3 nucleotides: TGCAGCGCTAATACCGGAGGGAATGAGCAGTACTTC. The complete variable domain, with remaining parts taken from reference TRBV29-1 and TRBJ2-5, reads SAVISQKPSRDICQRGTSLTIQCQVDSQVTMMFWYRQQPGQSLTLIATANQGSEATYESGFVIDKFPISRPNLTFSTLTVSNMSPEDSSIYLCSANTGGNEQYFGPGTRLLVL.

This clonotype was detected a few times. This may be a read error, as it is one base from a much larger clone. This chain joins TRBV29-1 and TRBJ2-7; D gene ambiguous. The CDR3 has 13 amino acids. V dropped 5 bases and J dropped 9 bases, with 20 bases sitting between them. CDR1 and CDR2 from the germline V gene are SQVTM and ANQGSEA. Here the CDR3 DNA reads TGCAGCGTTCTCAACACACGCAAACGTGGGCAGTACTTC. It translates to CSVLNTRKRGQYF.

A remark on this clonotype: This sequence may be a read error, since a much larger clone differs from it by one base. This rearrangement joins TRBV7-8 to TRBJ2-1; TRBD1 matches 8 bases. The CDR3 consists of 16 residues. In germline, CDR1 is SGHVS, CDR2 FQNEAQ. CDR3 loop: CASRDTGQGIYSEQFF. In DNA, the CDR3 is TGTGCCAGCAGAGATACTGGACAGGGAATCTACAGTGAGCAGTTCTTC. Full variable domain (remainder filled in from reference TRBV7-8 and TRBJ2-1): GAGVSQSPRYKVAKRGQDVALRCDPISGHVSLFWYQQALGQGPEFLTYFQNEAQLDKSGLPSDRFFAERPEGSVSTLKIQRTQQEDSAVYLCASRDTGQGIYSEQFFGPGTRLTVL.

The chain couples TRBV4-1 to TRBJ2-1; TRBD2 aligns across 7 bases. CDR1 and CDR2 from the germline V gene are MGHRA and YSYEKL. V gave up 6 bases and J gave up 6 bases; unmatched junction bases: 14. CDR3 length equals 16 residues. CDR3 in DNA: TGCGCCAGCAGGGAATGGGGGAGGGGATCCGCCAATGAGCAGTTCTTC. It specifies CASREWGRGSANEQFF.